The 13 T cell receptor beta chains below were found in one sample sequenced in a study of cytomegalovirus exposure and HLA in healthy donors. Primers for the PCR totalled 60 Vbeta and 13 Jbeta. Sequencing used immunoSEQ multiplex PCR; TCRdb keeps in-frame clones, though not all of them. The table lists 150,000 to 200,000 clones, 79% of them singletons, with about 2.5% in the top ten. Sequencing input: PBMCs. Every receptor here comes from a woman between 45 and 65 years old in good health and CMV-seronegative.

This clone was found once. The V gene is TRBV28, the J gene TRBJ1-4, with 7 bases fitting TRBD1. V shed 5 bases, J shed 5 bases, and the junction held 5 bases outside the gene matches. Per the germline V gene, CDR1 is MDHEN and CDR2 is SYDVKM. There are 14 residues in the CDR3. CDR3 loop: CASSGRGWNEKLFF. In nucleotides, the CDR3 is TGTGCCAGCAGTGGCAGGGGGTGGAATGAAAAACTGTTTTTT.

The chain links TRBV20-1 to TRBJ1-1; 7 bases match TRBD1. This CDR3 contains 11 residues. V lost 1 base and J lost 11; bases outside the gene matches: 4. The germline V gene has CDR1 DFQATT and CDR2 SNEGSKA (reference sequence). CDR3 coding DNA: TGCAGTGCTAGAGGGACAGGACTGGCTTTCTTT. This translates into CSARGTGLAFF.

The chain recombines TRBV6-6 with TRBJ2-7; TRBD1 might be the D (6 bases). The V end lost 4 bases, the J end lost 3 bases, and 13 bases lay between the germline ends. The length of the CDR3 is 14 residues. The germline V gene encodes CDR1 MNHNY and CDR2 SVGAGI (reference sequence). The CDR3 nucleotides are TGTGCCAGCAGTTCCCGGGACACCGGCTACGAGCAGTACTTC. This encodes CASSSRDTGYEQYF.

The chain carries TRBV27 and TRBJ1-1, with TRBD1 matching over 7 bases. CDR1 is MNHEY, CDR2 SMNVEV, per germline (reference sequence). The CDR3 sequence is 16 residues long. Unmatched junction bases numbered 13, after V lost 7 bases and J lost 2 bases. The CDR3 nucleotides are TGTGCCAGCAAAAGGGGGACGGGACAGATAAACACTGAAGCTTTCTTT. Protein: CASKRGTGQINTEAFF.

The gene calls are TRBV6-6 and TRBJ1-1; D not resolved. Trimming shortened V by 8 bases and J by 6 bases, and 7 bases separated the two germline ends. The CDR3 length is 10 residues. The germline V gene encodes CDR1 MNHNY and CDR2 SVGAGI (reference sequence). The CDR3 loop reads CASGTAEAFF. The DNA for the CDR3 is TGTGCCAGCGGAACAGCTGAAGCTTTCTTT.

The rearrangement links TRBV4-3 to TRBJ2-2, with TRBD2 matching 9 bases. There are 17 residues in the CDR3. From germline, CDR1 is LGHNA and CDR2 YSLEER. The V gene end was trimmed by 4 bases and the J gene end by 4 bases; junction bases not matched to a gene: 10. The DNA for the CDR3 is TGCGCCAGCAGCCTAGAAGTTGCGGGAGGGGGCACCGGGGAGCTGTTTTTT. Amino acid sequence: CASSLEVAGGGTGELFF.

The CDR3 sequence is CASSIGQTTTNEKLFF. In nucleotides, the CDR3 is TGTGCCAGTAGTATAGGGCAGACTACAACTAATGAAAAACTGTTTTTT. The chain uses TRBV19 and TRBJ1-4; D gene ambiguous. CDR1 LNHDA and CDR2 SQIVND come from the germline V gene (reference sequence). The CDR3 spans 16 residues. The ends were cut back, 1 base at V and 0 bases at J, with 9 bases in the middle.

J is TRBJ1-2 and V is TRBV5-1; D remains ambiguous. Germline V gene sequence: CDR1 SGHRS, CDR2 YFSETQ. V gave up 4 bases and J gave up 2 bases, with 9 bases separating them. The CDR3 totals 13 residues. The CDR3 here is CASSRLGNYGYTF. The CDR3 nucleotides are TGCGCCAGCAGCAGACTTGGAAACTATGGCTACACCTTC.

This clone was picked up a small number of times. This sequence joins TRBV9 and TRBJ2-1; TRBD1 agrees at 8 bases. Germline V gene data show CDR1 as SGDLS and CDR2 as YYNGEE. The CDR3 sequence is 19 residues long. V shed 4 bases, J shed 0 bases, and the junction held 15 bases outside the gene matches. The CDR3 loop reads CASSYATLGQVSSYNEQFF. The DNA of the CDR3 is TGTGCCAGCAGCTATGCAACTTTGGGACAGGTGAGCTCCTACAATGAGCAGTTCTTC.

V is TRBV7-8 and J is TRBJ1-5, with 8 bases fitting TRBD1. Germline CDR1 and CDR2: SGHVS and FQNEAQ. CDR3 length equals 17 residues. V shed 5 bases, J shed 1 base, and the junction held 10 bases outside the gene matches. In DNA form, the CDR3 reads TGTGCCAGCAGCCCCCAGGACAGGGTAGGAAGCAATCAGCCCCAGCATTTT. It is translated as CASSPQDRVGSNQPQHF.

The J gene is TRBJ2-1, the V gene TRBV29-1, with D possibly matching TRBD1 (5 bases). V was trimmed by 7 bases and J by 4 bases, leaving 8 bases between them. Germline assignment: CDR1 SQVTM and CDR2 ANQGSEA. The CDR3 sequence is 11 residues long. The CDR3 spells CSDNRYNEQFF. The CDR3, as DNA: TGCAGCGATAACAGGTACAATGAGCAGTTCTTC.

The chain joins TRBV7-9 to TRBJ1-4; 7 bases match TRBD1. The CDR3 runs to 17 residues. Germline V CDR1 and CDR2: SEHNR, FQNEAQ (reference sequence). J lost 0 bases, V lost 0 bases, and 4 bases had no gene match. The CDR3 protein is CASSLAQGSATNEKLFF. The CDR3 nucleotides are TGTGCCAGCAGCTTAGCACAGGGGTCGGCAACTAATGAAAAACTGTTTTTT.

This clone was seen only once. The chain links TRBV28 to TRBJ2-3; TRBD2 aligns across 10 bases. The germline V gene encodes CDR1 MDHEN and CDR2 SYDVKM. Losses at the gene ends were 8 bases for V and 1 base for J; bases not matched to a gene: 3. This CDR3 is built from 14 residues. The CDR3 nucleotides are TGTGCCAGCTATACTAGCGGGGGCACAGATACGCAGTATTTT. Its protein is CASYTSGGTDTQYF. The variable domain in full, with the rest retrieved from reference TRBV28 and TRBJ2-3, is DVKVTQSSRYLVKRTGEKVFLECVQDMDHENMFWYRQDPGLGLRLIYFSYDVKMKEKGDIPEGYSVSREKKERFSLILESASTNQTSMYLCASYTSGGTDTQYFGPGTRLTVL.